The entry below gives a single T cell receptor (beta chain) sequence along with its context. This entry is derived from a study of blood T cells in healthy people across ages. Together with a sample-barcoded 5' primer, a J-beta primer mix was included in a second PCR lasting about 7 to 11 cycles. In TCRdb, the 5' RACE reads were re-called with MiXCR into one record per CDR3 protein. The sample lists about 1.4 million distinct CDR3 sequences; approximately 59% were seen once. The TCR originated in a man in his late teens or twenties in good health. The sample consisted of blood.

This CDR3 reads CASSRGTSGSVWAQYF. In DNA, the CDR3 is TGTGCCAGCAGCCGAGGGACTAGCGGGTCGGTTTGGGCCCAGTACTTC. The rearrangement uses TRBV7-6 and TRBJ2-5; the match to TRBD2 covers 12 bases. Losses at the gene ends were 5 bases for V and 9 bases for J; bases not matched to a gene: 13. Germline-derived CDR1 and CDR2 are SGHVS and FNYEAQ. The length of the CDR3 is 16 residues.